The rows below give T cell receptor beta chains drawn from one sample of a study of blood T cells in healthy people across ages. MiXCR was run by TCRdb on the 5' RACE reads, yielding one entry per CDR3 protein. The sample carries about 800,000 distinct CDR3 sequences, 46% recorded once. Specimen: blood. The source is a man at least 80 years old in good health. CDR3s include the opening cysteine and the closing phenylalanine or tryptophan. The order of the fields is J gene, D gene, V gene, clone size, CDR3 protein, CDR3 DNA. A D gene is named only where the DNA matches it firmly. Rows give clone size only sometimes, using once, few, many, or a class for an expanded clone.

TRBJ2-1	-	TRBV20-1	-	CSAPRSSYNEQFF	TGCAGTGCTCCTAGGAGCTCCTACAATGAGCAGTTCTTC
TRBJ2-5	-	TRBV5-1	-	CASSGALQPQVKETQYF	TGCGCCAGCAGCGGGGCCCTCCAGCCCCAAGTGAAAGAGACCCAGTACTTC
TRBJ2-7	-	TRBV4-3	-	CASSQNPTYEQYF	TGCGCCAGCAGCCAAAACCCGACCTACGAGCAGTACTTC
TRBJ2-7	TRBD2	TRBV4-2	-	CASSLAGRGRAYNEQYF	TGTGCCAGCAGCCTTGCCGGGCGCGGGAGAGCCTACAATGAGCAGTACTTC
TRBJ2-5	TRBD2	TRBV15	-	CATSRDLGRAGETQYF	TGTGCCACCAGCAGAGATCTTGGGAGGGCTGGGGAGACCCAGTACTTC
TRBJ2-7	TRBD1	TRBV29-1	-	CSARTGNKQYF	TGCAGCGCCCGGACAGGGAACAAGCAGTACTTC
TRBJ2-1	-	TRBV2	once	CASSLGRSLMDEQFF	TGTGCCAGCAGCCTGGGGCGATCCCTGATGGATGAGCAGTTCTTC
TRBJ2-1	TRBD2	TRBV6-4	-	CAGAYRASGRSSEQFF	TGTGCCGGAGCCTACAGGGCTAGCGGGAGATCTAGTGAGCAGTTCTTC
TRBJ2-1	-	TRBV25-1	-	CASSEFGYNSYNEQFF	TGTGCCAGCAGTGAATTCGGTTACAATTCCTACAATGAGCAGTTCTTC
TRBJ1-4	-	TRBV6-2/TRBV6-3	-	CASRTSVPGEKLFF	TGTGCCAGCAGAACCTCCGTACCAGGTGAAAAACTGTTTTTT
TRBJ1-1	-	TRBV7-2	few	CASSLYDIMNTEAFF	TGTGCCAGCAGCCTCTATGACATAATGAACACTGAAGCTTTCTTT
TRBJ2-1	TRBD2	TRBV5-1	-	CASSDTSGPYNEQFF	TGCGCCAGCAGCGACACTAGCGGACCCTACAATGAGCAGTTCTTC
TRBJ2-5	-	TRBV14	few	CASSPIPGQQETQYF	TGTGCCAGCAGCCCAATCCCGGGACAACAAGAGACCCAGTACTTC
TRBJ2-1	-	TRBV20-1	many	CSARGTVYNEQFF	TGCAGTGCTAGAGGGACAGTTTACAATGAGCAGTTCTTC
TRBJ1-2	-	TRBV4-3	few	CASSQIIGVGYTF	TGCGCCAGCAGCCAAATCATAGGAGTAGGCTACACCTTC
TRBJ2-1	TRBD2	TRBV3-1	-	CASSQDRLAGRNEQFF	TGTGCCAGCAGCCAAGATCGACTAGCGGGGCGCAATGAGCAGTTCTTC
TRBJ2-3	-	TRBV12-3/TRBV12-4	-	CASTTSRTSTDTRYF	TGTGCCAGCACCACTAGCAGGACAAGCACAGATACGCGGTATTTT